These 18 T cell receptor beta chains share one sample of origin, sequenced in a study of post-analysis software for immune sequencing data (dated by TCRdb to the mid-2010s). No antigen is known for these receptors. The paper's findings and limits, for the study overall: Four or five TRBV segments, including TRBV5-6, TRBV5-1 and TRBV20-1, were significantly more frequent in patients than controls.

Libraries came from PCR. Sequencing was performed on an Illumina HiSeq 2500. To reduce PCR and sequencing biases, unique molecular identifiers were incorporated into the TCR beta cDNA libraries. TCRdb reprocessing: public reads trimmed at Q25 with fastp, clones called with MiXCR, in-frame beta chains kept. Each record represents a unique CDR3 protein, reported with the most common genes and DNA among its rows. The sample table records more than 450,000 distinct CDR3 sequences; around 34% of these occur just once. Clones ranked in the top ten supply around 6.1% of the sample. Sequencing used blood. All receptors come from a girl between 2 and 17 years old with multiple sclerosis.

This clonotype was counted a few times. The CDR3 DNA reads TGTGCCAGCAGTCCAGACAGAAGAAACAATGAGCAGTTCTTC. This translates into CASSPDRRNNEQFF. The rearrangement links TRBV12-3 or TRBV12-4 to TRBJ2-1, with a tentative D call TRBD1 (5 bases). CDR3 length: 14 amino acids. The V end was cut by 5 bases, the J end by 5 bases, with 13 bases between.

The CDR3 reads CSAREWPGLAAMDTQYF. CDR3 in DNA: TGCAGTGCTAGAGAGTGGCCGGGACTAGCGGCGATGGATACGCAGTATTTT. The chain employs TRBV20-1 and TRBJ2-3; 11 bases agree with TRBD2. Germline V gene sequence: CDR1 DFQATT, CDR2 SNEGSKA (reference sequence). The CDR3 spans 17 residues. V was pared by 0 bases and J by 6 bases, with 11 bases of the junction left unmatched.

This clonotype was observed a single time. The rearrangement uses TRBV20-1 and TRBJ1-4, with D uncertain. Germline V lookup: CDR1 DFQATT, CDR2 SNEGSKA (reference sequence). This CDR3 contains 14 residues. Trimming removed 0 bases from V and 7 bases from J, with 12 bases in between. CDR3 protein: CSARDPDGIEKLFF. The CDR3 nucleotides read TGCAGTGCTAGAGACCCCGACGGAATTGAAAAACTGTTTTTT.

As concerns this clonotype: One junction end disagrees with the germline gene, perhaps due to a read error. The rearrangement uses TRBV6-5 and TRBJ1-2; TRBD1 is a possible D gene (5 bases). Germline CDR1 MNHEY, CDR2 SVGAGI. The CDR3 loop spans 17 amino acids. The CDR3 here is CAGSYSIYRLVRYGYTF. DNA of the CDR3: TGTGCCGGCAGTTACTCGATCTACAGGCTAGTTCGGTATGGCTACACCTTC.

In its sample, this clonotype was seen a few times. The chain has TRBV3-1 and TRBJ2-5; TRBD2 agrees at 9 bases. V shed 0 bases, J shed 4 bases, and the junction held 12 bases outside the gene matches. CDR1 is LGHDT, CDR2 YNNKEL, per germline (reference sequence). The CDR3 has 18 residues. The CDR3 loop reads CASSQEWASGVFGETQYF. The CDR3 DNA sequence: TGTGCCAGCAGCCAAGAATGGGCTAGCGGGGTCTTCGGAGAGACCCAGTACTTC.

This clonotype came up a few times. CDR3 in DNA: TGTGCCAGCAGCTTTTGGGGTAGCGGGCAGGTTGAGCAGTTCTTC. Amino acids: CASSFWGSGQVEQFF. This rearrangement joins TRBV7-3 to TRBJ2-1; TRBD2 agrees at 7 bases. The CDR3 length is 15 residues. The germline gives CDR1 SGHTA, CDR2 FQGTGA. V was clipped by 3 bases and J by 9 bases; unmatched bases: 11. Based on the CDR3 plus reference TRBV7-3 and TRBJ2-1, the full variable domain is GAGVSQTPSNKVTEKGKYVELRCDPISGHTALYWYRQSLGQGPEFLIYFQGTGAADDSGLPNDRFFAVRPEGSVSTLKIQRTERGDSAVYLCASSFWGSGQVEQFFGPGTRLTVL.

The J gene is TRBJ2-5, the V gene TRBV7-2, with 8 bases fitting TRBD2. From germline, CDR1 is SGHTA and CDR2 FQGNSA. The CDR3 consists of 16 residues. J lost 0 bases, V lost 1 base, and 4 bases had no gene match. The CDR3 DNA reads TGTGCCAGCAGCTTAGGTCTGCGGGGGGACCAAGAGACCCAGTACTTC. Amino acids: CASSLGLRGDQETQYF.

This clonotype was counted at least ten times. The V and J genes are TRBV20-1 and TRBJ2-7, with 8 bases that match TRBD1. The V gene's germline CDR1 is DFQATT and CDR2 SNEGSKA (reference sequence). The CDR3 runs to 13 residues. V shed 3 bases, J shed 5 bases, and the junction held 6 bases outside the gene matches. The CDR3 here is CSARGQVAHEQYF. The CDR3, as DNA: TGCAGTGCTAGGGGACAGGTTGCCCACGAGCAGTACTTC.

The CDR3 loop reads CASRGAYGYTF. DNA for the CDR3: TGTGCCAGCAGGGGGGCCTATGGCTACACCTTC. V gene TRBV3-1 combines with J gene TRBJ1-2, with D tentatively TRBD1 (6 bases). This CDR3 spans 11 amino acids. Looked up from germline, CDR1 is LGHDT and CDR2 is YNNKEL (reference sequence). V lost 6 bases, J lost 4 bases, and 6 bases lay in between.

The sample holds a few counts of this clonotype. The chain carries TRBV20-1 and TRBJ2-3; 10 bases are shared with TRBD2. CDR3 length: 14 amino acids. V lost 3 bases and J lost 3; bases outside the gene matches: 3. Germline V gene data show CDR1 as DFQATT and CDR2 as SNEGSKA (reference sequence). This CDR3 reads CSASQLAGTDTQYF. The CDR3 nucleotides read TGCAGTGCTAGTCAACTAGCGGGGACAGATACGCAGTATTTT.

This chain links TRBV7-3 with TRBJ1-2; D unclear. V was pared by 5 bases and J by 4 bases, with 14 bases between. Germline assignment: CDR1 SGHTA and CDR2 FQGTGA. This CDR3 is built from 14 residues. The CDR3 DNA sequence: TGTGCCAGCAGCCCCACCGCTGGCCCCTATGGCTACACCTTC. It is translated as CASSPTAGPYGYTF.

This rearrangement joins TRBV20-1 to TRBJ1-1; D unclear. The CDR3 is 13 residues long. Between the trimmed V and J ends, which lost 2 bases and 5 bases, there was a span of 12 bases. Germline lookup yields CDR1 DFQATT and CDR2 SNEGSKA (reference sequence). The DNA for the CDR3 is TGCAGTGCTAGAAGTGGAGGGAGGACTGAAGCTTTCTTT. This gives the protein CSARSGGRTEAFF.

This clonotype has just a few counts. The chain combines TRBV27 with TRBJ2-7; the match to TRBD2 covers 7 bases. Germline-derived CDR1 and CDR2 are MNHEY and SMNVEV (reference sequence). J lost 3 bases, V lost 5 bases, and 10 bases had no gene match. The CDR3 has 15 residues. CDR3 bases: TGTGCCAGCAGTCCGCGGGGGAGGTCCCTCTACGAGCAGTACTTC. Its protein product is CASSPRGRSLYEQYF.

This clonotype was seen a single time. The chain employs TRBV6-6 and TRBJ1-5; D gene unclear. The CDR3 runs 12 residues. The germline V gene has CDR1 MNHNY and CDR2 SVGAGI (reference sequence). V lost 6 bases, J lost 7 bases, and 10 bases lay in between. As DNA, the CDR3 is TGTGCCAGCAGCCCTGATCGGCAGCCCCAGCATTTT. This sequence encodes CASSPDRQPQHF.

The chain links TRBV2 to TRBJ1-5; D perhaps matches TRBD1 (6 bases). V lost 7 bases, J lost 3 bases, and 10 bases lay in between. This CDR3 is 13 amino acids long. CDR1 is SNHLY and CDR2 is FYNNEI in the germline V gene. The CDR3 DNA sequence: TGTGCCAGCATTGGACAGTACAATCAGCCCCAGCATTTT. This translates into CASIGQYNQPQHF.

This clonotype was observed a few times. The chain couples TRBV20-1 to TRBJ2-5; 10 positions match TRBD2. CDR1 and CDR2 (germline): DFQATT, SNEGSKA (reference sequence). The CDR3 covers 15 residues. Trimming removed 4 bases from V and 2 bases from J; junction bases left unmatched: 7. The CDR3 DNA follows: TGCAGTGCTACCGATAGCGGGGGGTTACAAGAGACCCAGTACTTC. Translating gives CSATDSGGLQETQYF.

The chain employs TRBV18 and TRBJ2-2; D remains unclear. Germline V CDR1 and CDR2: KGHSH, LQKENI. V was pared by 2 bases and J by 2 bases, with 6 bases between. The CDR3 spans 14 residues. The CDR3 DNA follows: TGTGCCAGCTCACCAGACATCAACACCGGGGAGCTGTTTTTT. Its protein product is CASSPDINTGELFF.

This rearrangement joins TRBV4-2 to TRBJ2-1, with 8 bases fitting TRBD2. From germline, CDR1 is LGHNA and CDR2 YNFKEQ. V dropped 4 bases and J dropped 8; count of bases not matched to a gene: 10. The CDR3 has 15 amino acids. Here the CDR3 reads CASSPKGLARDEQFF. The CDR3 DNA sequence: TGTGCCAGCAGCCCAAAAGGACTAGCCAGAGATGAGCAGTTCTTC.